One and the same sample provided the 11 T cell receptor beta chains below, sequenced in a study of human T cells and chemical hapten exposure. Noted time point: healthy volunteer bleed at 2 weeks. Someone pulled total RNA out of unfractionated whole blood. TCRdb called the RACE reads again in MiXCR, with one record for every CDR3 protein. Of 130,000 or so distinct CDR3 sequences in the sample, around 8.3% were seen once. The sample was whole blood. These receptors all come from a male donor in good health. Some clones in this sample may be carry-over from other donors' samples.

The table lists this clonotype with many counts. The chain recombines TRBV14 with TRBJ1-2; D is unresolved. CDR3 length equals 12 residues. CDR1 is SGHDN and CDR2 is FVKESK in the germline V gene. Trimming removed 0 bases from V and 8 bases from J, with 7 bases in between. CDR3 region: CASSQDRRGYTF. In nucleotides, the CDR3 is TGTGCCAGCAGCCAAGATCGACGGGGCTACACCTTC.

This chain uses TRBV6-1 with TRBJ2-2; weak D call: TRBD1 (6 bases). The germline V gene has CDR1 MNHNS and CDR2 SASEGT. V was clipped by 6 bases and J by 5 bases, with 16 bases between them. This CDR3 has 15 residues. CDR3 sequence (DNA): TGTGCCAGCAGAAGGAATGCAGGGGATACCGGGGAGCTGTTTTTT. The encoded protein is CASRRNAGDTGELFF.

This clonotype was seen a handful of times. This chain joins TRBV12-5 and TRBJ1-2, with D possibly matching TRBD1 (5 bases). CDR1 LGHNT and CDR2 FRNRAP come from the germline V gene. The CDR3 sequence is 17 residues long. V was pared by 2 bases and J by 1 base, with 17 bases between. The CDR3 protein is CASGLKEDQGFNYGYTF. For the CDR3, the DNA is TGTGCTAGTGGTTTGAAGGAGGATCAGGGCTTTAACTATGGCTACACCTTC.

This clonotype was observed many times. The gene calls are TRBV4-3 and TRBJ2-3; D is unclear. Trimming pared 1 base from V and 3 bases from J, leaving 5 bases between. Germline CDR1 LGHNA, CDR2 YSLEER. The CDR3 spans 13 residues. CDR3 protein: CASSQVWTDTQYF. The CDR3 DNA reads as TGCGCCAGCAGCCAAGTCTGGACAGATACGCAGTATTTT.

This clonotype was seen a few times. This chain uses TRBV12-3 or TRBV12-4 with TRBJ2-7; 7 bases line up with TRBD1. The CDR3 extends over 14 amino acids. V shed 3 bases and J 2 bases; nucleotides not matched to a gene: 4. CDR3 DNA: TGTGCCAGCAGTTTCACAGGGGAGCCCTACGAGCAGTACTTC. Residues: CASSFTGEPYEQYF.

The chain combines TRBV20-1 with TRBJ2-7; possibly TRBD2 for D (6 bases). This CDR3 is 14 amino acids long. CDR1 and CDR2 from the germline V gene are DFQATT and SNEGSKA (reference sequence). V gave up 3 bases and J gave up 2 bases, with 14 bases separating them. Here the CDR3 DNA reads TGCAGTGCTAGTACCCGGGACTTGACCTACGAGCAGTACTTC. It specifies CSASTRDLTYEQYF.

The CDR3 DNA follows: TGTGCCAGCAGCCCGGAGCAGGGGTCATACACTACGGAGCAGTACTTC. Translated, it gives CASSPEQGSYTTEQYF. The chain links TRBV5-6 to TRBJ2-7, with a possible D match to TRBD1 (6 bases). CDR1 is SGHDT, CDR2 YYEEEE, per germline. V was trimmed by 4 bases and J by 7 bases, leaving 24 bases between them. This CDR3 contains 16 residues.

This clonotype was seen only a few times. V gene TRBV20-1 combines with J gene TRBJ1-6; 8 nucleotides line up with TRBD1. Germline V gene data show CDR1 as DFQATT and CDR2 as SNEGSKA (reference sequence). This CDR3 has 15 amino acids. The trim removed 6 bases at V and 5 bases at J, leaving 9 bases unmatched. The CDR3 sequence is CSAPLDRADNSPLHF. The CDR3 nucleotides are TGCAGTGCCCCTTTGGACAGGGCGGATAATTCACCCCTCCACTTT.

The V and J genes are TRBV5-1 and TRBJ1-5; 9 nucleotides line up with TRBD1. CDR3 length: 14 amino acids. Per the germline V gene, CDR1 is SGHRS and CDR2 is YFSETQ. The V segment lost 3 bases and the J segment 4 bases; nucleotides outside the gene matches: 2. Here the CDR3 reads CASSSGTGNQPQHF. As DNA, the CDR3 is TGCGCCAGCAGCTCCGGGACAGGGAATCAGCCCCAGCATTTT.

This clonotype was counted at least ten times. The V gene is TRBV7-7, the J gene TRBJ2-2, with 9 bases that match TRBD1. Germline assignment: CDR1 SSHAT and CDR2 FNYEAQ (reference sequence). The CDR3 covers 17 residues. The V gene end was trimmed by 5 bases and the J gene end by 4 bases; junction bases not matched to a gene: 11. The CDR3 DNA follows: TGTGCCAGCAGCCCCCGCCTGGGACAGGGAAGCACCGGGGAGCTGTTTTTT. Translation gives CASSPRLGQGSTGELFF.

This clonotype has only a few counts. J is TRBJ2-3 and V is TRBV5-6, with D uncertain. CDR3 size: 14 residues. CDR1 is SGHDT and CDR2 is YYEEEE in the germline V gene. The V and J ends lost 5 bases and 3 bases respectively, with 13 bases between them. The CDR3 protein is CASRAGPFTDTQYF. In DNA form, the CDR3 reads TGTGCCAGCAGGGCCGGGCCCTTTACAGATACGCAGTATTTT.